This TCR beta chain was identified in a study of cytomegalovirus exposure and HLA in healthy donors. CDR1 and CDR2 (germline): SQVTM, ANQGSEA. The CDR3 spans 13 residues. The PCR made use of 60 Vbeta and 13 Jbeta primers. Measured with immunoSEQ multiplex PCR; TCRdb has only the in-frame clones, and not every one. The table lists 200,000 to 250,000 clones, approximately 70% of them singletons. This sequence was found in a woman aged 30 to 39 in good health and CMV-seronegative. The sample was PBMCs. This chain links TRBV29-1 with TRBJ2-5; possible D gene TRBD2, 6 bases. Gene TRBJ2-7 matches the end of the DNA better, so the J call may be wrong. This CDR3 is CSALSGLNYEQYF. The CDR3 DNA sequence: TGCAGCGCCCTTTCGGGACTGAACTACGAGCAGTACTTC.